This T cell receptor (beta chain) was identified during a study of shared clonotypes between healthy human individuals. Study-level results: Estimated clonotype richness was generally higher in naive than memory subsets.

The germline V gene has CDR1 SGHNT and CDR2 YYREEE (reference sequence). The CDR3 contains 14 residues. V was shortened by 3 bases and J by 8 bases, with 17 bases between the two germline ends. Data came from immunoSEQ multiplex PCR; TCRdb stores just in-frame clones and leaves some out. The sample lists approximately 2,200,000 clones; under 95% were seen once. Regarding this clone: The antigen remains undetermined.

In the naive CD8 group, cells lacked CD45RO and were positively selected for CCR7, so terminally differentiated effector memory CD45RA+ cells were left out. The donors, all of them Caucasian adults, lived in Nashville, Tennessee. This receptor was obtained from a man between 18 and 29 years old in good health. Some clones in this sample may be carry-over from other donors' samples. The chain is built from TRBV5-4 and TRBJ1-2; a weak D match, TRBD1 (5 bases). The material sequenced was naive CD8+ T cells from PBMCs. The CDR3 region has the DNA TGTGCCAGCAGCTGGGGGGTGGGGATTCTAGGCTACACCTTC. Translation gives CASSWGVGILGYTF.